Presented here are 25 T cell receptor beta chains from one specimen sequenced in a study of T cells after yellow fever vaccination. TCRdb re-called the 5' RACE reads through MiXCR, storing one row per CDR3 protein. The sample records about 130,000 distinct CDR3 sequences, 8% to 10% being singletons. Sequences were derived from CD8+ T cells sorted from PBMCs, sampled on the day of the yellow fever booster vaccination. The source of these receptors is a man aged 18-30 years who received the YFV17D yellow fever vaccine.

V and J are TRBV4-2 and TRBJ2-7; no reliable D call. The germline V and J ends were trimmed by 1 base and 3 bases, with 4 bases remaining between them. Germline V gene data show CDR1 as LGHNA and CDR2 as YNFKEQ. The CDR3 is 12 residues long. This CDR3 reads CASSQVGYEQYF. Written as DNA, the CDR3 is TGTGCCAGCAGCCAAGTGGGCTACGAGCAGTACTTC.

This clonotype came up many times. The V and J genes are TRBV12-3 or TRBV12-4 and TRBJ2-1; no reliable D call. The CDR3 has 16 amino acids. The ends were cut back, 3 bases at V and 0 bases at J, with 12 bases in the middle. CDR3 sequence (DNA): TGTGCCAGCAGTTTTTGGCCCCCTAGCTCCTACAATGAGCAGTTCTTC. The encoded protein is CASSFWPPSSYNEQFF.

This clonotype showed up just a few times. CDR3 coding DNA: TGTGCCAGCAGCTTATACCCCCCGACTGAAGGGGATACGCAGTATTTT. Its translation: CASSLYPPTEGDTQYF. The chain employs TRBV7-2 and TRBJ2-3; D uncertain. V lost 2 bases to trimming and J lost 6 bases, with 18 bases between them. Germline V gene sequence: CDR1 SGHTA, CDR2 FQGNSA. The length of the CDR3 is 16 residues.

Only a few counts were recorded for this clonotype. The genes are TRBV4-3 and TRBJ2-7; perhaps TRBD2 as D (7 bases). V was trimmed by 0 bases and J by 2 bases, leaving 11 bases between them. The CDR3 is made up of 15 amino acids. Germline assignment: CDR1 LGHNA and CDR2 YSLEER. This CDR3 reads CASSQERGGTYEQYF. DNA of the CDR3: TGCGCCAGCAGCCAAGAGAGGGGGGGGACCTACGAGCAGTACTTC.

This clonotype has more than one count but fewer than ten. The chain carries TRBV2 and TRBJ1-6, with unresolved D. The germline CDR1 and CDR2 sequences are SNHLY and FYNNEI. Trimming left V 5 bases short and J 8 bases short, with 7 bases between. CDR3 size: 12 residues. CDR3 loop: CASSRSYSPLHF. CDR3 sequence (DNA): TGTGCCAGCAGTCGGTCTTATTCACCCCTCCACTTT.

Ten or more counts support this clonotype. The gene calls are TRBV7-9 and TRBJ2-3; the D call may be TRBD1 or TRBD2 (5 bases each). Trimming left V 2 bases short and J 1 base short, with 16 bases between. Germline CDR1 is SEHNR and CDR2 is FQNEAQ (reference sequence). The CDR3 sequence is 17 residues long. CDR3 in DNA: TGTGCCAGCAGCTTATATGACAGAGGGTATGGCACAGATACGCAGTATTTT. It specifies CASSLYDRGYGTDTQYF.

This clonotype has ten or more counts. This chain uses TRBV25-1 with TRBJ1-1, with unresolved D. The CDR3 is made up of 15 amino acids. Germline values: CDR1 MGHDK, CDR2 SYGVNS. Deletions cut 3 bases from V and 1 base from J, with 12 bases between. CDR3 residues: CASSESKDANTEAFF. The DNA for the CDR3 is TGTGCCAGCAGTGAGTCTAAGGACGCGAACACTGAAGCTTTCTTT. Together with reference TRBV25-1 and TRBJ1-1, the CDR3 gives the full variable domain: EADIYQTPRYLVIGTGKKITLECSQTMGHDKMYWYQQDPGMELHLIHYSYGVNSTEKGDLSSESTVSRIRTEHFPLTLESARPSHTSQYLCASSESKDANTEAFFGQGTRLTVV.

DNA for the CDR3: TGTGCCAGCAAGGCCGGGGGCCTAACTGAAGCTTTCTTT. Protein: CASKAGGLTEAFF. This sequence joins TRBV6-6 and TRBJ1-1, with D possibly matching TRBD1 (6 bases). The CDR3 has 13 residues. The germline V and J ends were trimmed by 7 bases and 5 bases, with 14 bases remaining between them. Germline values: CDR1 MNHNY, CDR2 SVGAGI (reference sequence).

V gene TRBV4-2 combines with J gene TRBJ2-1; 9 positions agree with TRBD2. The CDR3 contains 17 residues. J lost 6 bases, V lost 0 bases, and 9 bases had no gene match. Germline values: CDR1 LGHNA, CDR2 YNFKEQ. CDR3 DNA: TGTGCCAGCAGCCAAGATTTTAGCGGGGGAACGGGCAATGAGCAGTTCTTC. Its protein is CASSQDFSGGTGNEQFF.

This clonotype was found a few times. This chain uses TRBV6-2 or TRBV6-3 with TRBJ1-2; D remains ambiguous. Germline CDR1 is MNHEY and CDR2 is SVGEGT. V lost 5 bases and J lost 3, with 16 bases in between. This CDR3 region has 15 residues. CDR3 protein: CASSHPRGEYYGYTF. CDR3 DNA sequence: TGTGCCAGCAGTCACCCCCGGGGTGAATACTATGGCTACACCTTC.

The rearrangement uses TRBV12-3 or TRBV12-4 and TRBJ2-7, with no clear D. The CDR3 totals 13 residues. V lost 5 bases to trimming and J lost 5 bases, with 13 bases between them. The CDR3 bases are TGTGCCAGCAGTCCCCCTAGGGCAGACGAGCAGTACTTC. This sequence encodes CASSPPRADEQYF.

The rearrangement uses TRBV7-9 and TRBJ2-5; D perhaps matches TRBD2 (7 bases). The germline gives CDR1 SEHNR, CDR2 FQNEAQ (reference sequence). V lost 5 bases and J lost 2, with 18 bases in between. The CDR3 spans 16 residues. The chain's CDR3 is CASSDLAGRGQETQYF. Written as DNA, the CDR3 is TGTGCCAGCAGCGACCTGGCGGGGAGGGGGCAAGAGACCCAGTACTTC.

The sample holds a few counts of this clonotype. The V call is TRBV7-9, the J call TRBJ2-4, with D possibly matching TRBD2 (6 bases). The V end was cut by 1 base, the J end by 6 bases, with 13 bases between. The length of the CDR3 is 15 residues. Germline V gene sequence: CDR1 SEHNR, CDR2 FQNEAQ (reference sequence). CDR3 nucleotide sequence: TGTGCCAGCAGCTTAGGGCAGGGAGGTGGAAACATTCAGTACTTC. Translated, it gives CASSLGQGGGNIQYF.

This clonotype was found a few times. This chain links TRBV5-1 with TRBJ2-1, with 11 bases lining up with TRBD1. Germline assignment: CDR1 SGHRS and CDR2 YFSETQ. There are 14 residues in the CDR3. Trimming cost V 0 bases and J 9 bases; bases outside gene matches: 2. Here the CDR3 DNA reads TGCGCCAGCAGCTTGGGGACAGGGGGCGGTGAGCAGTTCTTC. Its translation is CASSLGTGGGEQFF. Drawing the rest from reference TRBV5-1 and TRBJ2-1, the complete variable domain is KAGVTQTPRYLIKTRGQQVTLSCSPISGHRSVSWYQQTPGQGLQFLFEYFSETQRNKGNFPGRFSGRQFSNSRSEMNVSTLELGDSALYLCASSLGTGGGEQFFGPGTRLTVL.

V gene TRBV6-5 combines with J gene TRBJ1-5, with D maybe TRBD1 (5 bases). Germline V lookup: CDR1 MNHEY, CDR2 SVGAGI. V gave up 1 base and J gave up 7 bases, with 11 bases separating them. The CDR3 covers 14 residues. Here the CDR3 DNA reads TGTGCCAGCAGTTACTTCCAGGGTGAGCAGCCCCAGCATTTT. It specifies CASSYFQGEQPQHF.

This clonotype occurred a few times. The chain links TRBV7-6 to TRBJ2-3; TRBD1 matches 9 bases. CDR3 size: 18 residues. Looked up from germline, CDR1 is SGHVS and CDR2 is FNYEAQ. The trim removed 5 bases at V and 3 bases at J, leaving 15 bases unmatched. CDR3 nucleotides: TGTGCCAGCAGCACAAGTCCCGGGACAGGGTTCGGGACAGATACGCAGTATTTT. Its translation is CASSTSPGTGFGTDTQYF. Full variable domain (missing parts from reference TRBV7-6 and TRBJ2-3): GAGVSQSPRYKVTKRGQDVALRCDPISGHVSLYWYRQALGQGPEFLTYFNYEAQQDKSGLPNDRFSAERPEGSISTLTIQRTEQRDSAMYRCASSTSPGTGFGTDTQYFGPGTRLTVL.

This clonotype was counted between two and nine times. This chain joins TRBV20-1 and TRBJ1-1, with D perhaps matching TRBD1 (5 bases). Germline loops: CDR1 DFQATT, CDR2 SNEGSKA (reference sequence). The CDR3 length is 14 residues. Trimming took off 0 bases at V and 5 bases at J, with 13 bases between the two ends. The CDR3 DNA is TGCAGTGCTAGAGATCTTGGGGGAGGGACTGAAGCTTTCTTT. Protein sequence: CSARDLGGGTEAFF.

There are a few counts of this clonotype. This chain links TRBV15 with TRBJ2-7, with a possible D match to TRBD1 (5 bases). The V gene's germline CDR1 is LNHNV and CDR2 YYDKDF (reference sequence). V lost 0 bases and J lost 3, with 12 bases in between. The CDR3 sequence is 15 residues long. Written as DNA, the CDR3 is TGTGCCACCAGCAGAGATCCAGGACAAAACTACGAGCAGTACTTC. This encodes CATSRDPGQNYEQYF.

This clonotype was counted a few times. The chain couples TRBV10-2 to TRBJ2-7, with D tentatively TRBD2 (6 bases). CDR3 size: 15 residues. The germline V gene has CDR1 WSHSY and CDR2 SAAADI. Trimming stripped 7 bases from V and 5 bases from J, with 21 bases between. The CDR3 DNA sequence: TGCGCCAGCACCACGGGGGTGGGTATCGGCCACGAGCAGTACGTC. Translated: CASTTGVGIGHEQYV.

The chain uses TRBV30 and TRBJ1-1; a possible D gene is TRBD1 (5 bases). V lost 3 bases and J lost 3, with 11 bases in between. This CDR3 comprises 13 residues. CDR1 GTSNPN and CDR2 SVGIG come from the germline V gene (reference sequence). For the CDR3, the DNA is TGTGCCTGGAGCAGGGATTCATACACTGAAGCTTTCTTT. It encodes CAWSRDSYTEAFF.

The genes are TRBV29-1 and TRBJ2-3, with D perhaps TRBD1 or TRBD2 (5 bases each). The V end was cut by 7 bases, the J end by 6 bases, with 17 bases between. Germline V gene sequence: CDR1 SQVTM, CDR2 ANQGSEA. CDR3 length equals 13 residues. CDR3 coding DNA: TGCAGCGGGGACGTTTACGATCTGGATACGCAGTATTTT. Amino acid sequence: CSGDVYDLDTQYF.

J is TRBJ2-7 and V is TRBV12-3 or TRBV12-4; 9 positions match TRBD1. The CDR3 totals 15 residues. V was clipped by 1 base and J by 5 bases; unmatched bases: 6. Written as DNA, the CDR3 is TGTGCCAGCAGTTTAGAAGGGACAGGGACTAACGAGCAGTACTTC. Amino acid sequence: CASSLEGTGTNEQYF.

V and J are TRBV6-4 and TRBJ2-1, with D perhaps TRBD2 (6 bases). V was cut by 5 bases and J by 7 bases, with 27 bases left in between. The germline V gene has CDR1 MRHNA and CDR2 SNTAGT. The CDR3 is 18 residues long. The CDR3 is CASSLSGLINVGQNEQFF. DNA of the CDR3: TGTGCCAGCAGTCTTTCGGGACTCATTAATGTAGGACAAAATGAGCAGTTCTTC.

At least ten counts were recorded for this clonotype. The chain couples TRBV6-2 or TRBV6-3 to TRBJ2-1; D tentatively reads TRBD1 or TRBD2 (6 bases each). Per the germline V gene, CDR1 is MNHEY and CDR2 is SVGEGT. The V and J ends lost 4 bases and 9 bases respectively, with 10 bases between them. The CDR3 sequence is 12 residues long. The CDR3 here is CASSLWGAEQFF. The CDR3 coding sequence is TGTGCCAGCAGTTTATGGGGGGCTGAGCAGTTCTTC.

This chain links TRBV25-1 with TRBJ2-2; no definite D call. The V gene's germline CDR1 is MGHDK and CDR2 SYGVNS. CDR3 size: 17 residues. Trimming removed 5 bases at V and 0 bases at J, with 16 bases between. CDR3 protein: CASSNWAGLANTGELFF. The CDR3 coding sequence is TGTGCCAGCAGTAATTGGGCAGGATTGGCGAACACCGGGGAGCTGTTTTTT.